A single sample is the source of the 22 T cell receptor beta chains below, sequenced in a study of T cell responses to AZD1222 COVID-19 vaccine (dated by TCRdb to the early 2020s). Libraries came from the immunoSEQ multiplex PCR assay. TCRdb took over this immuneACCESS table, retaining in-frame rearrangements with V and J assigned. Such tables are incomplete; in checked studies, under half of the missing clones stem from an unresolved V gene, and the remainder is unexplained. This sample is represented by some 170,000 clones; 88% of them were singletons. The top ten clonotypes cover approximately 4.5% of the sample. The time point label, read with the paper, signifies: about 28 days (+/-7) after the second vaccine dose. The sequencing used peripheral blood, collected 28 days after the second AZD1222 dose. The receptors shown here come from an adult who received the AZD1222 COVID-19 vaccine.

The rearrangement links TRBV7-2 to TRBJ2-7; either TRBD1 or TRBD2 may supply D (5 bases each). The V end was cut by 4 bases, the J end by 3 bases, with 10 bases between. CDR3 length equals 13 residues. CDR1 and CDR2 from the germline V gene are SGHTA and FQGNSA. This chain's CDR3 is CASSSGRNYEQYF. CDR3 DNA: TGTGCCAGCAGCTCGGGACGGAACTACGAGCAGTACTTC.

V gene TRBV29-1 combines with J gene TRBJ2-5; maybe TRBD2 (5 bases). From germline, CDR1 is SQVTM and CDR2 ANQGSEA. The CDR3 is 13 residues long. Trimming shortened V by 7 bases and J by 7 bases, and 19 bases separated the two germline ends. DNA for the CDR3: TGCAGCGGTTCGAAGGAGGTCTGGGGGACCCAGTACTTC. Translating gives CSGSKEVWGTQYF.

This sequence joins TRBV7-9 and TRBJ1-6; D remains ambiguous. CDR1 is SEHNR and CDR2 is FQNEAQ in the germline V gene (reference sequence). The length of the CDR3 is 15 residues. Trimming pared 1 base from V and 14 bases from J, leaving 18 bases between. The CDR3 sequence is CASSLVGARIPTLHF. As DNA, the CDR3 is TGTGCCAGCAGCTTAGTTGGAGCCAGAATCCCGACCCTCCACTTT.

This rearrangement joins TRBV7-8 to TRBJ2-5; maybe TRBD2 (7 bases). Germline CDR1 SGHVS, CDR2 FQNEAQ. V lost 2 bases to trimming and J lost 5 bases, with 12 bases between them. The CDR3 runs 14 residues. CDR3 coding DNA: TGTGCCAGCAGCTTATGGGGGGGCATCGAGACCCAGTACTTC. Protein: CASSLWGGIETQYF.

The rearrangement uses TRBV27 and TRBJ1-3; 9 nucleotides align to TRBD1. The V segment lost 6 bases and the J segment 0 bases; nucleotides outside the gene matches: 6. Germline CDR1 MNHEY, CDR2 SMNVEV (reference sequence). The CDR3 sequence is 16 residues long. DNA for the CDR3: TGTGCCAGCAGCCCGGGACAGGGACTCTCTGGAAACACCATATATTTT. Amino acids: CASSPGQGLSGNTIYF.

The chain has TRBV6-5 and TRBJ2-1, with 10 bases aligning to TRBD1. Trimming removed 8 bases from V and 6 bases from J; junction bases left unmatched: 10. Germline loops: CDR1 MNHEY, CDR2 SVGAGI. This CDR3 region has 15 residues. This CDR3 is CASGRAGQGTNEQFF. In DNA, the CDR3 is TGTGCCAGCGGGAGAGCGGGACAGGGGACCAATGAGCAGTTCTTC.

The sample holds a few counts of this clone. The chain recombines TRBV5-1 with TRBJ2-2, with 9 bases fitting TRBD1. The germline CDR1 and CDR2 sequences are SGHRS and YFSETQ. This CDR3 contains 15 residues. Germline trimming cut 4 bases from V and 8 bases from J; bases unmatched to any gene: 9. The CDR3 loop is CASSPWTGVGGELFF. The CDR3 DNA sequence: TGCGCCAGCAGCCCCTGGACAGGGGTAGGTGGGGAGCTGTTTTTT.

In its sample, this clone was seen once. V gene TRBV2 combines with J gene TRBJ2-5, with a weak D call TRBD2 (6 bases). The V end lost 6 bases, the J end lost 5 bases, and 16 bases lay between the germline ends. Per the germline V gene, CDR1 is SNHLY and CDR2 is FYNNEI. The CDR3 runs to 14 residues. The DNA for the CDR3 is TGTGCCAGCAGATACCAAGGAGGGCCCGAGACCCAGTACTTC. This gives the protein CASRYQGGPETQYF.

This chain connects TRBV30 to TRBJ2-7; D may be TRBD1 (5 bases). Germline CDR1 reads GTSNPN; CDR2 reads SVGIG (reference sequence). The CDR3 is 13 residues long. Between the trimmed V and J ends, which lost 1 base and 6 bases, there was a span of 13 bases. This CDR3 is CAWSGQLGGEQYF. CDR3 DNA: TGTGCCTGGAGTGGACAGTTAGGCGGCGAGCAGTACTTC.

The rearrangement uses TRBV2 and TRBJ1-6; D possibly corresponds to TRBD1 (6 bases). The V and J ends lost 6 bases and 7 bases respectively, with 16 bases between them. The CDR3 runs to 15 residues. Per the germline V gene, CDR1 is SNHLY and CDR2 is FYNNEI. The CDR3: CASRLEGGNNSPLHF. As DNA, the CDR3 is TGTGCCAGCAGATTGGAAGGGGGGAACAATTCACCCCTCCACTTT.

This clone was seen only a few times. DNA of the CDR3: TGTGCCAGTGGTCCGGGACAATCGGGAAACACCATATATTTT. Protein: CASGPGQSGNTIYF. This chain uses TRBV19 with TRBJ1-3; TRBD1 might be the D (6 bases). The germline V and J ends were trimmed by 8 bases and 4 bases, with 15 bases remaining between them. The CDR3 has 14 residues. Per germline, CDR1 LNHDA and CDR2 SQIVND (reference sequence).

The chain employs TRBV5-1 and TRBJ1-3; D may be TRBD1 (5 bases). The length of the CDR3 is 16 residues. CDR1 is SGHRS and CDR2 is YFSETQ in the germline V gene. The V end lost 4 bases, the J end lost 1 base, and 15 bases lay between the germline ends. CDR3 protein: CASSPGDGMSGNTIYF. The CDR3 coding sequence is TGCGCCAGCAGCCCCGGGGACGGTATGTCTGGAAACACCATATATTTT. Full variable domain (missing parts from reference TRBV5-1 and TRBJ1-3): KAGVTQTPRYLIKTRGQQVTLSCSPISGHRSVSWYQQTPGQGLQFLFEYFSETQRNKGNFPGRFSGRQFSNSRSEMNVSTLELGDSALYLCASSPGDGMSGNTIYFGEGSWLTVV.

The genes are TRBV14 and TRBJ2-1, with TRBD2 matching over 8 bases. The germline V gene has CDR1 SGHDN and CDR2 FVKESK. This CDR3 spans 18 amino acids. J gave up 6 bases and V 0 bases, and 13 bases lay outside the gene matches. The CDR3: CASSQDIREGSPFNEQFF. The CDR3 region has the DNA TGTGCCAGCAGCCAAGACATCCGGGAGGGGAGCCCTTTCAATGAGCAGTTCTTC.

The chain carries TRBV9 and TRBJ1-2; D possibly corresponds to TRBD1 (5 bases). This CDR3 has 14 residues. Germline V CDR1 and CDR2: SGDLS, YYNGEE. The V end was cut by 1 base, the J end by 7 bases, with 14 bases between. The CDR3 reads CASSVLGPRGGYTF. In DNA, the CDR3 is TGTGCCAGCAGCGTACTGGGGCCGAGAGGTGGCTACACCTTC.

This rearrangement joins TRBV5-4 to TRBJ1-4, with TRBD1 identical over 9 bases. CDR1 and CDR2 (germline): SGHNT, YYREEE (reference sequence). CDR3 length: 18 residues. Unmatched junction bases numbered 15, after V lost 8 bases and J lost 1 base. The CDR3 nucleotides read TGTGCCAGAGTACGGAGGTTGGGACAGGGTGTAACTAATGAAAAACTGTTTTTT. Translating it yields CARVRRLGQGVTNEKLFF.

This clone was found a few times. The rearrangement uses TRBV2 and TRBJ2-1, with TRBD1 matching 8 bases. V shed 5 bases and J 1 base; nucleotides not matched to a gene: 16. The CDR3 length is 19 residues. CDR1 is SNHLY, CDR2 FYNNEI, per germline. CDR3 in DNA: TGTGCCAGCAGTCGAAAACGTCAAAATCAGGGGGCATCCTACAATGAGCAGTTCTTC. Its translation: CASSRKRQNQGASYNEQFF. Combining the CDR3 with reference TRBV2 and TRBJ2-1 gives the whole variable domain EPEVTQTPSHQVTQMGQEVILRCVPISNHLYFYWYRQILGQKVEFLVSFYNNEISEKSEIFDDQFSVERPDGSNFTLKIRSTKLEDSAMYFCASSRKRQNQGASYNEQFFGPGTRLTVL.

Only a few counts were recorded for this clone. The chain couples TRBV6-5 to TRBJ2-1; maybe TRBD1 (5 bases). V lost 2 bases to trimming and J lost 8 bases, with 13 bases between them. The CDR3 is made up of 14 amino acids. CDR1 is MNHEY, CDR2 SVGAGI, per germline. For the CDR3, the DNA is TGTGCCAGCAGTTACACGGACCAGGGCTATGAGCAGTTCTTC. Amino acids: CASSYTDQGYEQFF.

The chain uses TRBV6-1 and TRBJ2-6; D may match TRBD1 or TRBD2 (7 bases each). Germline V gene sequence: CDR1 MNHNS, CDR2 SASEGT. Trimming pared 4 bases from V and 0 bases from J, leaving 19 bases between. This CDR3 is built from 19 residues. This CDR3 reads CASSANRGGFVSGANVLTF. CDR3 DNA: TGTGCCAGCAGTGCCAACAGGGGAGGGTTCGTCTCTGGGGCCAACGTCCTGACTTTC.

In this sample, this clone turned up a few times. The J gene is TRBJ2-1, the V gene TRBV5-5, with TRBD2 as a possible D gene (6 bases). This CDR3 region has 15 residues. Germline V gene data show CDR1 as SGHKS and CDR2 as YYEKEE (reference sequence). The V end was cut by 0 bases, the J end by 10 bases, with 17 bases between. CDR3 sequence: CASSLGGESYSEQFF. As DNA, the CDR3 is TGTGCCAGCAGCTTGGGGGGGGAGTCCTACAGCGAGCAGTTCTTC.

This rearrangement joins TRBV7-6 to TRBJ1-1; D gene uncertain. The CDR3 runs to 14 residues. V lost 5 bases, J lost 4 bases, and 14 bases lay in between. From germline, CDR1 is SGHVS and CDR2 FNYEAQ. Here the CDR3 DNA reads TGTGCCAGCAGCCAAGTTGGAGTGAGCACTGAAGCTTTCTTT. Translation gives CASSQVGVSTEAFF.

This chain joins TRBV6-1 and TRBJ2-5; 9 bases fit TRBD2. The CDR3 spans 15 residues. CDR1 is MNHNS and CDR2 is SASEGT in the germline V gene. The junction had 4 bases not matched to a gene; V was cut back by 3 bases and J by 2 bases. CDR3 loop: CASSDWSGGQETQYF. In DNA form, the CDR3 reads TGTGCCAGCAGTGATTGGAGCGGGGGGCAAGAGACCCAGTACTTC.

The sample holds one count of this clone. The chain links TRBV10-3 to TRBJ1-5, with D perhaps TRBD1 (6 bases). CDR1 ENHRY and CDR2 SYGVKD come from the germline V gene. Trimming cost V 4 bases and J 6 bases, with 10 bases left between them. The CDR3 runs 13 residues. The CDR3 sequence is CAISGGLSQPQHF. In DNA form, the CDR3 reads TGTGCCATCAGTGGGGGGCTTAGTCAGCCCCAGCATTTT.